In its sample, the clone carrying this TCR beta chain was seen a few times. Its antigen is not identified. A single record per CDR3 protein comes from TCRdb applying MiXCR to the RT-PCR reads. This sample has hundreds of thousands of distinct CDR3 sequences, with 13% to 15% found just once. The source of the sample is a study of response to subunit inactivated influenza vaccine. Whole-study findings and limits: Authors suggested that a seasonal influenza vaccination recruits few new T cells each time.

Trimming at V came to 4 bases and at J to 9 bases, leaving 4 bases not matched to a gene. The V gene's germline CDR1 is LNHDA and CDR2 SQIVND (reference sequence). The CDR3 covers 12 residues. Specimen: PBMCs from blood, collected around two weeks before vaccination. This sequence was found in a man in his forties or fifties who received an inactivated influenza vaccine. The chain is built from TRBV19 and TRBJ2-3; TRBD2 aligns across 7 bases. The CDR3 loop is CASSRGLSTQYF. The CDR3 DNA is TGTGCCAGTAGTAGGGGACTATCGACGCAGTATTTT.